Below are 16 T cell receptor beta chains sequenced from a single sample in a study of blood T cell repertoires in COVID-19 (TCRdb year 2020). Receptor libraries were prepared by the immunoSEQ multiplex PCR assay. TCRdb retrieved this table from immuneACCESS and kept in-frame rearrangements only. Not all clones are present; in checked studies, unresolved V genes account for under half, and no reason is known for the remainder. Within this sample are about 79,000 clones, with around 89% of them counted one time only. Of the sample, 11% to 15% falls within the top ten clones. Specimen: peripheral blood. These receptors originate from a man aged 65 to 79 with active or convalescent COVID-19.

This clone was observed once. The gene calls are TRBV3-1 (or the pseudogene TRBV3-2) and TRBJ2-2; the D gene is possibly TRBD1 (6 bases). Germline CDR1 reads LGHDT; CDR2 reads YNNKEL (reference sequence). V dropped 1 base and J dropped 7 bases, with 16 bases sitting between them. CDR3 length equals 16 residues. In nucleotides, the CDR3 is TGTGCCAGCAGCCAAGTGGGGGCCCTGCTTAACGGGGAGCTGTTTTTT. It yields the protein CASSQVGALLNGELFF.

V is TRBV6-5 and J is TRBJ1-3, with TRBD1 as a possible D gene (6 bases). V lost 6 bases, J lost 4 bases, and 16 bases lay in between. Germline lookup yields CDR1 MNHEY and CDR2 SVGAGI. The CDR3 totals 15 residues. CDR3 DNA sequence: TGTGCCAGCAGCCCACAGGGTGCGGACGGAAACACCATATATTTT. Translated, it gives CASSPQGADGNTIYF.

The CDR3 reads CASNGLTSPLHF. For the CDR3, the DNA is TGTGCCAGCAATGGATTGACTTCGCCCCTCCACTTT. V is TRBV28 and J is TRBJ1-6; D unclear. Germline V CDR1 and CDR2: MDHEN, SYDVKM. Trimming removed 7 bases from V and 13 bases from J, with 14 bases in between. The CDR3 covers 12 residues.

The chain is built from TRBV9 and TRBJ2-2; 9 positions match TRBD2. V was pared by 4 bases and J by 3 bases, with 7 bases of the junction left unmatched. The CDR3 is made up of 16 amino acids. Germline V lookup: CDR1 SGDLS, CDR2 YYNGEE. DNA of the CDR3: TGTGCCAGCAGCCCGGGGACTAGCCCCGACACCGGGGAGCTGTTTTTT. Protein product: CASSPGTSPDTGELFF.

The chain links TRBV28 to TRBJ1-3, with 11 positions matching TRBD1. V trimming: 6 bases; J trimming: 2 bases; junction bases outside the gene matches: 6. Germline CDR1 and CDR2: MDHEN and SYDVKM. There are 16 residues in the CDR3. The CDR3 loop is CASRRTGGNTGNTIYF. The CDR3 coding sequence is TGTGCCAGCAGAAGGACAGGGGGCAATACTGGAAACACCATATATTTT.

V usage is TRBV19 and J usage is TRBJ1-1; 7 nucleotides agree with TRBD1. Looked up from germline, CDR1 is LNHDA and CDR2 is SQIVND (reference sequence). V shed 9 bases, J shed 0 bases, and the junction held 7 bases outside the gene matches. CDR3 size: 14 residues. The CDR3 DNA sequence: TGTGCCAGCCGTAACAGGGGCCTGAACACTGAAGCTTTCTTT. As protein: CASRNRGLNTEAFF.

This chain joins TRBV6-4 and TRBJ1-5; 10 bases match TRBD1. CDR3 length equals 15 residues. V gave up 6 bases and J gave up 5 bases; unmatched junction bases: 7. CDR1 is MRHNA, CDR2 SNTAGT, per germline. The CDR3 sequence: CASRTDRGRDQPQHF. The CDR3 DNA reads as TGTGCCAGCAGGACTGACAGGGGGCGCGATCAGCCCCAGCATTTT.

This clone turned up a few times. The J gene is TRBJ1-2, the V gene TRBV5-8; no firm D call. Trimming took off 4 bases at V and 4 bases at J, with 11 bases between the two ends. CDR3 length: 13 amino acids. The V gene's germline CDR1 is SGHTS and CDR2 YDEGEE. DNA for the CDR3: TGTGCCAGCAGCCCGGGTGGCAGCTATGGCTACACCTTC. It yields the protein CASSPGGSYGYTF.

This clone was detected only once. This chain connects TRBV19 to TRBJ1-5; TRBD1 matches 8 bases. The CDR3 is 15 residues long. Germline CDR1 is LNHDA and CDR2 is SQIVND (reference sequence). V dropped 8 bases and J dropped 0; count of bases not matched to a gene: 6. CDR3 bases: TGTGCCAGTGCCGGACAGGGATCTAGCAATCAGCCCCAGCATTTT. Amino acids: CASAGQGSSNQPQHF.

CDR3 protein: CAWSGRRIGSGANVLTF. DNA of the CDR3: TGTGCCTGGAGTGGGAGGAGGATTGGCTCTGGGGCCAACGTCCTGACTTTC. The chain is built from TRBV30 and TRBJ2-6; D is perhaps TRBD2 (5 bases). The CDR3 totals 17 residues. The germline V gene encodes CDR1 GTSNPN and CDR2 SVGIG (reference sequence). Trimming left V 1 base short and J 0 bases short, with 13 bases between.

The V gene is TRBV5-6, the J gene TRBJ1-2; D unresolved. The CDR3 has 12 residues. Germline V CDR1 and CDR2: SGHDT, YYEEEE. Trimming removed 4 bases from V and 10 bases from J, with 14 bases in between. DNA for the CDR3: TGTGCCAGCAGCCTTTCTGTTTGGGCCTACACCTTC. Translation: CASSLSVWAYTF.

V and J are TRBV4-3 and TRBJ2-7; a weak D match, TRBD2 (6 bases). The germline V gene encodes CDR1 LGHNA and CDR2 YSLEER. Trimming took off 6 bases at V and 2 bases at J, with 20 bases between the two ends. The length of the CDR3 is 16 residues. The CDR3 loop reads CASSQNYGGTTYEQYF. DNA for the CDR3: TGCGCCAGCAGTCAAAATTATGGGGGGACGACCTACGAGCAGTACTTC.

The chain is built from TRBV19 and TRBJ2-5; 7 bases line up with TRBD1. Germline CDR1 LNHDA, CDR2 SQIVND (reference sequence). CDR3 length: 15 residues. The ends lost 5 bases at V and 3 bases at J; junction bases unmatched: 9. The CDR3 nucleotides read TGTGCCAGTAGTCCCCGGGACAGAAATGAAGAGACCCAGTACTTC. Its protein product is CASSPRDRNEETQYF. Variable domain in full (rest from reference TRBV19 and TRBJ2-5): DGGITQSPKYLFRKEGQNVTLSCEQNLNHDAMYWYRQDPGQGLRLIYYSQIVNDFQKGDIAEGYSVSREKKESFPLTVTSAQKNPTAFYLCASSPRDRNEETQYFGPGTRLLVL.

The rearrangement joins TRBV11-2 to TRBJ2-4, with D perhaps TRBD2 (6 bases). CDR1 is SGHAT, CDR2 FQNNGV, per germline. CDR3 length: 16 amino acids. Trimming removed 4 bases from V and 0 bases from J, with 13 bases in between. The CDR3 nucleotides are TGTGCCAGCAGCTCCCGACTAGGTAGAGCCAAAAACATTCAGTACTTC. Translated, it gives CASSSRLGRAKNIQYF.

Details on this clone: Other nucleotide sequences from this sample produce the same CDR3. This chain joins TRBV6-5 and TRBJ1-5; D not certain. The V end was cut by 0 bases, the J end by 6 bases, with 6 bases between. This CDR3 contains 13 residues. In germline, CDR1 is MNHEY, CDR2 SVGAGI. The CDR3: CASSYSGSQPQHF. In nucleotides, the CDR3 is TGTGCCAGCAGTTACTCCGGGAGTCAGCCCCAGCATTTT.

For this clone: One end of the junction fails to match germline, which may point to a read error. Written as DNA, the CDR3 is TGTGCCAGCAGCGTAGCTCCGGGCGGGGGATCCTACGAGCAGTACTTC. As protein: CASSVAPGGGSYEQYF. The rearrangement links TRBV7-2 to TRBJ2-7; 7 bases fit TRBD2. Germline-derived CDR1 and CDR2 are SGHTA and FQGNSA. The CDR3 totals 16 residues. Complete variable domain (other parts from reference TRBV7-2 and TRBJ2-7): GAGVSQSPSNKVTEKGKDVELRCDPISGHTALYWYRQSLGQGLEFLIYFQGNSAPDKSGLPSDRFSAERTGGSVSTLTIQRTQQEDSAVYLCASSVAPGGGSYEQYFGPGTRLTVT.